The T cell receptor beta chain described here comes from a study of T cells in Graves' hyperthyroidism and ophthalmopathy. Study results and caveats: In blood, most of the thyroid clonotypes expanded above 0.001 were also present.

Amplification of TCR beta CDR3 regions used RNA as the template. First-round RT-PCR targeting the TCR CDR3 was performed with the HTBI primer set. TCRdb used MiXCR to reprocess the multiplex PCR reads, holding one entry per CDR3 protein. The data hold 250,000 to 300,000 distinct CDR3 sequences, with approximately 15% observed a single time. This clonotype was detected a few times. The antigen remains undetermined. CDR1 is SQVTM, CDR2 ANQGSEA, per germline. Trimming stripped 0 bases from V and 0 bases from J, with 7 bases between. CDR3 length: 14 amino acids. Ophthalmopathy cases scored 3 or more on the Clinical Activity Score and 4 or more on NOSPECS grade, with duration below 3 months.

V is TRBV29-1 and J is TRBJ2-3, with D unclear. Specimen: blood. The source of this sequence is a woman in her fifties or sixties with Graves' ophthalmopathy. This chain's CDR3 is CSVEDPPSTDTQYF. The CDR3, as DNA: TGCAGCGTTGAAGATCCACCTAGCACAGATACGCAGTATTTT.